This T cell receptor (beta chain) was sequenced in a study of blood T cell repertoires in COVID-19. Study-level background: T cells, B-cell-depleted T cells, or PBMCs supplied cDNA or gDNA.

The sample holds one count of this clone. Germline V lookup: CDR1 MNHEY, CDR2 SVGAGI. The CDR3 has 13 residues. V was shortened by 6 bases and J by 2 bases, with 10 bases between the two germline ends. Clones were sequenced by immunoSEQ multiplex PCR, and TCRdb holds only the in-frame ones, with some missing. This sample has 200,000 to 300,000 clones, with over 75% found just once. The receptor comes from a woman aged 40 to 50 who had been exposed to COVID-19. The genes are TRBV6-5 and TRBJ2-5; weak D call: TRBD1 (6 bases). The sample taken for sequencing was PBMCs or T cells enriched from blood (not recorded which). The CDR3: CASRQGRQETQYF. CDR3 coding DNA: TGTGCCAGCAGACAGGGTCGGCAAGAGACCCAGTACTTC.